Listed below are T cell receptor beta chains from one sample, sequenced in a study of blood T cell repertoires in COVID-19. TCRdb's copy holds only in-frame clones and misses some; the assay was immunoSEQ multiplex PCR. In the table there are 350,000 to 450,000 clones, approximately 90% of which are singletons. The sequencing sample was made of PBMCs or T cells enriched from blood (not recorded which). Receptor source: a man aged 25-45 years who had recovered from COVID-19. CDR3s leave out the opening cysteine and the closing phenylalanine or tryptophan.

>TRBJ1-3|13|TRBV9
ASSPESSSGNTIY
>TRBJ1-2|11|TRBV11-2
ASSIRQEGGYT
>TRBJ1-1|11|TRBV6-5
ATEQGRGTEAF
>TRBJ1-2|12|TRBV28
ASSPNGDKYGYT
>TRBJ2-3|12|TRBV30
AYWAHLSTDTQY
>TRBJ2-2|11|TRBV12-3/TRBV12-4
ASRTTGSGELF
>TRBJ1-3|14|TRBV3-1/TRBV3-2
ASSQRQGITGNTIY
>TRBJ2-1|15|TRBV4-2
ASSQAPGQGGGGEQF
>TRBJ2-1|13|TRBV6-5
ASSYSTGRANEQF
>TRBJ2-5|13|TRBV11-2
ASSPPGQGWETQY
>TRBJ2-5|14|TRBV28
ASSLSSRLSRQTQY
>TRBJ2-7|12|TRBV5-4
ASSYRDRDYEQY
>TRBJ1-5|11|TRBV30
AFSGQYNQPQH
>TRBJ1-3|9|TRBV7-7
GGLTGNTIY
>TRBJ1-2|11|TRBV5-5
AGSHGLDYGYT
>TRBJ1-4|12|TRBV11-2
ASSPPHRNEKLF
>TRBJ1-2|11|TRBV27
ASSLPGGNGYT
>TRBJ1-6|13|TRBV10-3
AIRGDSLYNSPLH
>TRBJ1-2|11|TRBV12-3/TRBV12-4
ATGAGVTYGYT
>TRBJ2-1|16|TRBV19
ASSMPSGAISSYNEQF
>TRBJ2-7|11|TRBV7-3
ASSLSLGSEQY
>TRBJ1-1|12|TRBV19
ASSIEPQGTEAF
>TRBJ1-1|13|TRBV28
ASSLGSGGNTEAF
>TRBJ2-1|14|TRBV24-1
ATSARRAGSYNEQF
>TRBJ1-5|11|TRBV12-3/TRBV12-4
ASSFSGNQPQH
>TRBJ1-1|11|TRBV13
ASSLVSYTEAF
>TRBJ2-7|11|TRBV28
ASSDFMSYEQY
>TRBJ2-7|14|TRBV5-4
ASSTFTGGRAYEQY
>TRBJ2-7|13|TRBV19
ASSIDHGRGYEQY
>TRBJ2-3|16|TRBV4-2
ASSQGLPGQGNTDTQY
>TRBJ1-2|12|TRBV15
ATSREGAGNGYT
>TRBJ1-1|11|TRBV29-1
SVQESFNTEAF
>TRBJ2-3|14|TRBV20-1
SASDSSGGRTDTQY
>TRBJ2-1|13|TRBV6-5
ASSYSVTAYNEQF
>TRBJ1-5|13|TRBV28
ANQRGGLGNQPQH
>TRBJ2-1|15|TRBV9
ASSVESQGSSYNEQF
>TRBJ2-3|10|TRBV28
ASTPGGPTQY